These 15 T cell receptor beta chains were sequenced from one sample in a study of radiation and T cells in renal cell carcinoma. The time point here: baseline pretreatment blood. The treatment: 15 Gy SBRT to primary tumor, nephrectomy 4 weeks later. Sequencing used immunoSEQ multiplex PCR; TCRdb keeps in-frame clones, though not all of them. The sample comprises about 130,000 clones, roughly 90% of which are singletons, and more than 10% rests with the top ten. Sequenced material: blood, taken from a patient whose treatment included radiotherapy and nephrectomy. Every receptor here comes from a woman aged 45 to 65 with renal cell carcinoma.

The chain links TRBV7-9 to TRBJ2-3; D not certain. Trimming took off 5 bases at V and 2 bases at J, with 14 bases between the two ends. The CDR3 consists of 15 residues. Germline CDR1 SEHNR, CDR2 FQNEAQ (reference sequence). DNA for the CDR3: TGTGCCAGCAGCCTCATCGGCCCTGCCACAGATACGCAGTATTTT. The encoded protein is CASSLIGPATDTQYF.

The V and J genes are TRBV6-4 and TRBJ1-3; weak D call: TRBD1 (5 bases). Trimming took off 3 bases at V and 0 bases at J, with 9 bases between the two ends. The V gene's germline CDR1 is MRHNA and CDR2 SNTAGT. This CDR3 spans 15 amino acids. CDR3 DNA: TGTGCCAGCAGTGAGGACGGGGGCTCTGGAAACACCATATATTTT. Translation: CASSEDGGSGNTIYF.

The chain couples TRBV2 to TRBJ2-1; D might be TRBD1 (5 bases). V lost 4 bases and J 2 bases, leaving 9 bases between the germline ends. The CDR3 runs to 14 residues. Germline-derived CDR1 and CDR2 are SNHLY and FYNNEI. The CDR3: CASSVLGPYNEQFF. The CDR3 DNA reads TGTGCCAGCAGTGTGTTGGGGCCCTACAATGAGCAGTTCTTC.

CDR3 sequence: CASAGTGGNQPQHF. Here the CDR3 DNA reads TGTGCCAGTGCCGGGACAGGGGGCAATCAGCCCCAGCATTTT. V is TRBV19 and J is TRBJ1-5; 10 bases map to TRBD1. J gave up 2 bases and V 8 bases, and 3 bases lay outside the gene matches. The length of the CDR3 is 14 residues. Per the germline V gene, CDR1 is LNHDA and CDR2 is SQIVND (reference sequence).

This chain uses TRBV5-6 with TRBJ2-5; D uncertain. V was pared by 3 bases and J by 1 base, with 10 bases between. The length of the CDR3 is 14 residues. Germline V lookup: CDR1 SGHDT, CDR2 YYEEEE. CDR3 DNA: TGTGCCAGCAGCTGGAATTCCTTCCAAGAGACCCAGTACTTC. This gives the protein CASSWNSFQETQYF.

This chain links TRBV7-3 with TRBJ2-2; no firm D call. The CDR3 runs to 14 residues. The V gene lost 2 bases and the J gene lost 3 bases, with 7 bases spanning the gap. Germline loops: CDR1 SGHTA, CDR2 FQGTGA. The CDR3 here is CASSLQTYTGELFF. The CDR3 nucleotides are TGTGCCAGCAGCTTACAGACTTACACCGGGGAGCTGTTTTTT.

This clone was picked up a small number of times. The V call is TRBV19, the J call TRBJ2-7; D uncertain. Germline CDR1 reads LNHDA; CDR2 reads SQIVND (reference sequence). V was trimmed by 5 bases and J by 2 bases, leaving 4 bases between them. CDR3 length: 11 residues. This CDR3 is CASSSTYEQYF. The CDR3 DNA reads TGTGCCAGTAGTTCGACCTACGAGCAGTACTTC.

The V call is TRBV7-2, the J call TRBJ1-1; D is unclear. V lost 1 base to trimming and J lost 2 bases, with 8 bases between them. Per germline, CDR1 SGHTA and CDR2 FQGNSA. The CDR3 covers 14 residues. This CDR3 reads CASSLGTLNTEAFF. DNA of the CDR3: TGTGCCAGCAGCTTAGGGACTCTTAACACTGAAGCTTTCTTT.

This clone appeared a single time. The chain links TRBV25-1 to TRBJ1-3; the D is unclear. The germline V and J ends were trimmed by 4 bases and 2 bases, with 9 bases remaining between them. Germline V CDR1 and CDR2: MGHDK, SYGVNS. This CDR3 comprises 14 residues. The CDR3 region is CASSVDRAGNTIYF. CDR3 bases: TGTGCCAGCAGTGTCGATAGGGCTGGAAACACCATATATTTT.

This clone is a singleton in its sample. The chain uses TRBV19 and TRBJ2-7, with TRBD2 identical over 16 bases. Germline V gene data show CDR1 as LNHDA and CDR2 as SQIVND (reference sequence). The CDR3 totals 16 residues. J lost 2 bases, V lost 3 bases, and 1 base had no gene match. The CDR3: CASSMGLAGGTYEQYF. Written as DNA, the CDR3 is TGTGCCAGTAGTATGGGACTAGCGGGGGGGACCTACGAGCAGTACTTC.

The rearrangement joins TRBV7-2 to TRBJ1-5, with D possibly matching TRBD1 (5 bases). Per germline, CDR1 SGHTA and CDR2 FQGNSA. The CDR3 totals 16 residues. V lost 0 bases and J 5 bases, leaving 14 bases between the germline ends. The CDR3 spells CASSLAGGADDQPQHF. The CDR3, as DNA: TGTGCCAGCAGCTTAGCGGGTGGGGCAGACGATCAGCCCCAGCATTTT.

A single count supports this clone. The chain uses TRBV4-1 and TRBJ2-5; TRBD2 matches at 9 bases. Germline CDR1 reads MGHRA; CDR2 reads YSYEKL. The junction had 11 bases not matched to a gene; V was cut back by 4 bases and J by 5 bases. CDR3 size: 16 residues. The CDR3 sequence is CASSPKLLAGGETQYF. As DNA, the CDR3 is TGCGCCAGCAGCCCCAAGTTGCTTGCGGGGGGGGAGACCCAGTACTTC.

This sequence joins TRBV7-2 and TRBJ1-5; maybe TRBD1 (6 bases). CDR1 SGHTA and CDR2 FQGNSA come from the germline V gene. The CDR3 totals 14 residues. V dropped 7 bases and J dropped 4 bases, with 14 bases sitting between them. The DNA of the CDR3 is TGTGCCAGCAAAGCTCAGGGGAGGAATCAGCCCCAGCATTTT. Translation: CASKAQGRNQPQHF.

CDR3 coding DNA: TGTGCCAGCAGCTTGACAGGGCTGAACACTGAAGCTTTCTTT. It encodes CASSLTGLNTEAFF. The J gene is TRBJ1-1, the V gene TRBV7-2, with 7 bases identical to TRBD1. CDR3 length: 14 amino acids. The junction had 1 base not matched to a gene; V was cut back by 3 bases and J by 0 bases. Germline V gene sequence: CDR1 SGHTA, CDR2 FQGNSA. The whole variable domain, filled in from reference TRBV7-2 and TRBJ1-1, reads GAGVSQSPSNKVTEKGKDVELRCDPISGHTALYWYRQSLGQGLEFLIYFQGNSAPDKSGLPSDRFSAERTGGSVSTLTIQRTQQEDSAVYLCASSLTGLNTEAFFGQGTRLTVV.

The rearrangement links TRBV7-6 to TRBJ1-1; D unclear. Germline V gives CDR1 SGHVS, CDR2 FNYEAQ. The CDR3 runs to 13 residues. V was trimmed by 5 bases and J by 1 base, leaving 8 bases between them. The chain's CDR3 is CASSVDTNTEAFF. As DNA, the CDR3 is TGTGCCAGCAGCGTCGACACGAACACTGAAGCTTTCTTT.